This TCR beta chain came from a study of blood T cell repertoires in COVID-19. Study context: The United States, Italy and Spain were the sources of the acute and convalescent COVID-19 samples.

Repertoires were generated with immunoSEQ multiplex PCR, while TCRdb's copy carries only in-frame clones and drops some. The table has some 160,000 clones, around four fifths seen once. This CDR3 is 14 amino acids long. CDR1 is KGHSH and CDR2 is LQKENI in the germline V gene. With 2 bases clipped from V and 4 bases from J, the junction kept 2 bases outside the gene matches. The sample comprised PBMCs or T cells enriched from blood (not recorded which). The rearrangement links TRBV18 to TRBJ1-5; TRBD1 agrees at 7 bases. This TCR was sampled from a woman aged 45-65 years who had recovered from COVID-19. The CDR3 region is CASSPGQANQPQHF. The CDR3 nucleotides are TGTGCCAGCTCACCAGGACAGGCAAATCAGCCCCAGCATTTT.